The 26 T cell receptor beta chains listed next were all sequenced from one sample in a study of cytotoxic CD8 clonotypes in ibrutinib-treated CLL. The assay was immunoSEQ multiplex PCR, and TCRdb's table has in-frame clones only and misses some. The repertoire consists of around 250,000 clones, with less than 75% occurring once and the leading ten covering 15%. The sample here was PBMCs, taken after 24 months of ibrutinib treatment. Receptors were obtained from a human donor with chronic lymphocytic leukemia.

The CDR3 protein is CASTMGGMDYGYTF. The CDR3 DNA follows: TGTGCCAGTACCATGGGGGGAATGGACTATGGCTACACCTTC. This chain connects TRBV19 to TRBJ1-2, with D perhaps matching TRBD1 (5 bases). Trimming removed 7 bases at V and 3 bases at J, with 15 bases between. Germline loops: CDR1 LNHDA, CDR2 SQIVND (reference sequence). The CDR3 contains 14 residues.

The chain couples TRBV10-3 to TRBJ1-5; 7 bases match TRBD1. V trimming: 1 base; J trimming: 6 bases; junction bases outside the gene matches: 9. CDR3 length: 16 residues. Germline CDR1 and CDR2: ENHRY and SYGVKD. CDR3 coding DNA: TGTGCCATCAGTGAGTGGGGCAGGGGGTACGGTCAGCCCCAGCATTTT. Its protein is CAISEWGRGYGQPQHF.

The rearrangement uses TRBV28 and TRBJ1-2; 9 bases line up with TRBD1. The CDR3 has 13 amino acids. Germline-derived CDR1 and CDR2 are MDHEN and SYDVKM. The trim removed 5 bases at V and 7 bases at J, leaving 5 bases unmatched. CDR3 bases: TGTGCCAGCAGTCCACAGGGGGCTGGTGGCTACACCTTC. It yields the protein CASSPQGAGGYTF.

The chain joins TRBV6-5 to TRBJ2-7; D unclear. Germline CDR1 reads MNHEY; CDR2 reads SVGAGI. Deletions cut 4 bases from V and 5 bases from J, with 12 bases between. This CDR3 has 13 residues. The CDR3 nucleotides are TGTGCCAGCAGTTGGGCCGTCGCTAACGAGCAGTACTTC. Protein product: CASSWAVANEQYF.

This clone was counted only a few times. This chain links TRBV2 with TRBJ2-7, with D perhaps TRBD2 (6 bases). The CDR3 consists of 14 residues. The V end lost 5 bases, the J end lost 0 bases, and 11 bases lay between the germline ends. Germline-derived CDR1 and CDR2 are SNHLY and FYNNEI. The CDR3 DNA follows: TGTGCCAGCAGTTTGAGCGGGTACTCCTACGAGCAGTACTTC. Protein: CASSLSGYSYEQYF.

The genes are TRBV19 and TRBJ1-1; 9 bases align to TRBD1. The CDR3 covers 14 residues. The V gene end was trimmed by 7 bases and the J gene end by 12 bases; junction bases not matched to a gene: 15. Looked up from germline, CDR1 is LNHDA and CDR2 is SQIVND (reference sequence). The CDR3 spells CASTPGPGTGTTFF. The CDR3 DNA reads as TGTGCCAGTACTCCCGGTCCCGGGACAGGGACGACTTTCTTT.

The chain combines TRBV5-1 with TRBJ2-5; unclear D gene. V gave up 0 bases and J gave up 4 bases, with 13 bases separating them. Per the germline V gene, CDR1 is SGHRS and CDR2 is YFSETQ. CDR3 length: 15 amino acids. CDR3 nucleotides: TGCGCCAGCAGCTTGGTGGCCCAAAGGGCAGAGACCCAGTACTTC. Protein product: CASSLVAQRAETQYF.

This rearrangement joins TRBV10-3 to TRBJ2-5; TRBD2 matches 13 bases. V was clipped by 6 bases and J by 5 bases; unmatched bases: 6. Germline values: CDR1 ENHRY, CDR2 SYGVKD. This CDR3 has 15 amino acids. The CDR3 loop is CAISLGLAGVETQYF. DNA of the CDR3: TGTGCCATCAGCCTAGGACTAGCGGGAGTGGAGACCCAGTACTTC.

The V and J genes are TRBV5-1 and TRBJ1-1, with D hard to call. Deletions cut 2 bases from V and 2 bases from J, with 7 bases between. The CDR3 runs 13 residues. The germline V gene has CDR1 SGHRS and CDR2 YFSETQ. The DNA for the CDR3 is TGCGCCAGCAGCTTTGCGGGAAACACTGAAGCTTTCTTT. Translating gives CASSFAGNTEAFF. Filled out from reference TRBV5-1 and TRBJ1-1, the complete variable domain reads KAGVTQTPRYLIKTRGQQVTLSCSPISGHRSVSWYQQTPGQGLQFLFEYFSETQRNKGNFPGRFSGRQFSNSRSEMNVSTLELGDSALYLCASSFAGNTEAFFGQGTRLTVV.

The chain combines TRBV14 with TRBJ2-5; no definite D call. The CDR3 has 12 amino acids. Trimming shortened V by 0 bases and J by 7 bases, and 6 bases separated the two germline ends. CDR1 and CDR2 (germline): SGHDN, FVKESK. CDR3 loop: CASSQDLGTQYF. The CDR3, as DNA: TGTGCCAGCAGCCAAGATTTGGGGACCCAGTACTTC.

This sequence joins TRBV19 and TRBJ2-7; 9 bases match TRBD1. This CDR3 region has 14 residues. CDR1 is LNHDA and CDR2 is SQIVND in the germline V gene (reference sequence). The trim removed 7 bases at V and 5 bases at J, leaving 9 bases unmatched. The CDR3 coding sequence is TGTGCCAGTACCTCTGGGACAGGGAAGGACGAGCAGTACTTC. Its protein product is CASTSGTGKDEQYF.

Here the CDR3 DNA reads TGTGCCAGCACTGCGGGGCTAGCTGGCGGGGAGACCCAGTACTTC. Its translation: CASTAGLAGGETQYF. This chain connects TRBV2 to TRBJ2-5; tentatively, D is TRBD2 (6 bases). Germline V CDR1 and CDR2: SNHLY, FYNNEI. With 7 bases removed from V and 5 bases from J, the gap between germline ends came to 20 bases. The CDR3 is 15 residues long.

The chain uses TRBV27 and TRBJ2-7; 9 bases are a match to TRBD1. V lost 5 bases, J lost 6 bases, and 5 bases stayed unmatched. Germline V lookup: CDR1 MNHEY, CDR2 SMNVEV (reference sequence). This CDR3 has 13 residues. The DNA for the CDR3 is TGTGCCAGCAGTCCGACAGGGGGGAGCGAGCAGTACTTC. Translated: CASSPTGGSEQYF.

The rearrangement links TRBV27 to TRBJ2-7; D is perhaps TRBD2 (6 bases). V was cut by 5 bases and J by 6 bases, with 14 bases left in between. The germline V gene has CDR1 MNHEY and CDR2 SMNVEV (reference sequence). CDR3 size: 13 residues. The CDR3 DNA reads TGTGCCAGCAGTCTAACGACTAGGGGCGAGCAGTACTTC. Amino acid sequence: CASSLTTRGEQYF.

This chain connects TRBV7-9 to TRBJ2-7; either TRBD1 or TRBD2 may fit D (5 bases each). The V end lost 5 bases, the J end lost 4 bases, and 12 bases lay between the germline ends. Germline V gives CDR1 SEHNR, CDR2 FQNEAQ (reference sequence). This CDR3 is 13 amino acids long. For the CDR3, the DNA is TGTGCCAGCAGCCAGGGACCCTCTTACGAGCAGTACTTC. Translating gives CASSQGPSYEQYF.

V is TRBV28 and J is TRBJ1-1; perhaps TRBD1 as D (5 bases). The CDR3 runs to 12 residues. Germline CDR1 MDHEN, CDR2 SYDVKM. Deletions cut 4 bases from V and 8 bases from J, with 11 bases between. CDR3 in amino acids: CASSSNNREAFF. In nucleotides, the CDR3 is TGTGCCAGCAGTTCCAATAACAGGGAAGCTTTCTTT.

V gene TRBV28 combines with J gene TRBJ2-7, with D tentatively TRBD1 or TRBD2 (7 bases each). The V and J ends lost 8 bases and 0 bases respectively, with 11 bases between them. Germline CDR1 and CDR2: MDHEN and SYDVKM. The CDR3 has 13 amino acids. CDR3 sequence: CASGGDSSYEQYF. CDR3 nucleotides: TGTGCCAGCGGGGGGGACAGCTCCTACGAGCAGTACTTC. Using reference TRBV28 and TRBJ2-7 for the parts outside the CDR3, the full variable domain is DVKVTQSSRYLVKRTGEKVFLECVQDMDHENMFWYRQDPGLGLRLIYFSYDVKMKEKGDIPEGYSVSREKKERFSLILESASTNQTSMYLCASGGDSSYEQYFGPGTRLTVT.

The V and J genes are TRBV5-1 and TRBJ2-2; tentative D call: TRBD2 (6 bases). In germline, CDR1 is SGHRS, CDR2 YFSETQ. V lost 3 bases, J lost 6 bases, and 21 bases lay in between. The CDR3 extends over 17 amino acids. The CDR3 is CASSSDPGLTVAGELFF. CDR3 bases: TGCGCCAGCAGCTCCGACCCGGGACTTACGGTCGCCGGGGAGCTGTTTTTT.

This sequence joins TRBV18 and TRBJ1-2; D gene uncertain. The germline gives CDR1 KGHSH, CDR2 LQKENI. This CDR3 has 12 residues. Between the trimmed V and J ends, which lost 4 bases and 6 bases, there was a span of 9 bases. The CDR3 DNA is TGTGCCAGCTCACTCGACGATGATGGCTACACCTTC. Its translation: CASSLDDDGYTF.

The chain combines TRBV13 with TRBJ2-7; 12 bases agree with TRBD2. The V gene end was trimmed by 5 bases and the J gene end by 6 bases; junction bases not matched to a gene: 14. The CDR3 contains 17 residues. CDR1 PRHDT and CDR2 FYEKMQ come from the germline V gene (reference sequence). CDR3 bases: TGTGCCAGCAGCCCACGGGGGGCTAGCGGGAGGGCGTCCGAGCAGTACTTC. Its translation is CASSPRGASGRASEQYF.

The V call is TRBV6-5, the J call TRBJ2-7; D may correspond to TRBD1 or TRBD2 (5 bases each). Germline values: CDR1 MNHEY, CDR2 SVGAGI. This CDR3 region has 15 residues. Trimming took 0 bases from V and 0 from J, leaving 9 bases between them. CDR3: CASSYSRGSSYEQYF. For the CDR3, the DNA is TGTGCCAGCAGTTACTCGAGGGGAAGCTCCTACGAGCAGTACTTC.

The DNA for the CDR3 is TGTGCCAGCAGCCTCCCGATGGATACGCAGTATTTT. Its protein is CASSLPMDTQYF. The genes are TRBV7-9 and TRBJ2-3; D ambiguous. The CDR3 is 12 residues long. The V gene's germline CDR1 is SEHNR and CDR2 FQNEAQ (reference sequence). Trimming removed 5 bases at V and 6 bases at J, with 9 bases between.

This chain joins TRBV6-5 and TRBJ2-1; possible D gene TRBD1, 6 bases. The CDR3 has 15 residues. Germline CDR1 reads MNHEY; CDR2 reads SVGAGI. Trimming removed 5 bases from V and 8 bases from J, with 19 bases in between. Here the CDR3 DNA reads TGTGCCAGCAGTCCCCGAGGCCGGACAGTTGATGAGCAGTTCTTC. Translated, it gives CASSPRGRTVDEQFF.

The chain uses TRBV28 and TRBJ1-2, with no clear D. Trimming pared 8 bases from V and 4 bases from J, leaving 11 bases between. There are 12 residues in the CDR3. Germline V gene data show CDR1 as MDHEN and CDR2 as SYDVKM. Here the CDR3 reads CASGLNFYGYTF. The CDR3, as DNA: TGTGCCAGCGGACTCAATTTCTATGGCTACACCTTC.

This rearrangement joins TRBV5-6 to TRBJ2-1, with TRBD1 matching over 7 bases. Trimming removed 4 bases from V and 3 bases from J; junction bases left unmatched: 13. This CDR3 has 17 residues. Germline V gene data show CDR1 as SGHDT and CDR2 as YYEEEE. The CDR3 here is CASSRDSVGFVYNEQFF. The CDR3, as DNA: TGTGCCAGCAGCCGGGACAGCGTGGGGTTCGTCTACAATGAGCAGTTCTTC.

The CDR3 protein is CASSALQGRGNEQFF. The DNA of the CDR3 is TGTGCCAGCAGCGCGCTCCAGGGGAGAGGAAATGAGCAGTTCTTC. This chain uses TRBV9 with TRBJ2-1; a weak D match, TRBD1 (6 bases). This CDR3 has 15 amino acids. The germline V gene encodes CDR1 SGDLS and CDR2 YYNGEE. V was pared by 3 bases and J by 7 bases, with 17 bases between.